The T cell receptor beta chain under discussion was sequenced for a study of T cell responses to AZD1222 COVID-19 vaccine. The wider study: Second doses were pooled across both intervals (about 4 or about 12 weeks). Points from the study as a whole: Possibly, clonal diversity was underestimated; donors were largely white British and included more females.

This CDR3 has 15 residues. V was pared by 5 bases and J by 7 bases, with 18 bases between. The germline gives CDR1 SGHRS, CDR2 YFSETQ. Clones were read by immunoSEQ multiplex PCR, and TCRdb kept only the in-frame ones, dropping some. The table shows roughly 67,000 clones, with 88% occurring only once. Comment on this clone: Its cognate antigen is unknown.

The sequences come from peripheral blood, collected on day 0 of AZD1222 vaccination. The source is an adult in good health. The chain recombines TRBV5-1 with TRBJ1-4; no clear D gene. In DNA form, the CDR3 reads TGCGCCAGCAGACCCACTCAGCTGTTAGGTGAAAAACTGTTTTTT. Amino acids: CASRPTQLLGEKLFF.